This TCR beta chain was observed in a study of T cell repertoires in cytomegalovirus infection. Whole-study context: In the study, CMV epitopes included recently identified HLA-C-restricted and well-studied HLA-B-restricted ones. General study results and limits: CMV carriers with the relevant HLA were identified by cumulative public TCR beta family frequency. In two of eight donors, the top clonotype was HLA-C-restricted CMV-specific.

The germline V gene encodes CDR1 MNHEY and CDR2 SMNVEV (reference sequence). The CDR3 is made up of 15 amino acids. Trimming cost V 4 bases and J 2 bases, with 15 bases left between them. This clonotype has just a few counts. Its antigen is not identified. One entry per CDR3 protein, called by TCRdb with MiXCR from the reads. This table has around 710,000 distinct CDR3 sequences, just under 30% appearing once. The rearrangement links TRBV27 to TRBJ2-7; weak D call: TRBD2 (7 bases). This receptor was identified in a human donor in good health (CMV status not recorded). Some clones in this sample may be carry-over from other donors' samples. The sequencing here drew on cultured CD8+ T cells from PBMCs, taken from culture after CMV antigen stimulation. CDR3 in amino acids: CASSSWGGPTYEQYF. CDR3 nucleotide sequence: TGTGCCAGCAGTTCTTGGGGGGGCCCGACCTACGAGCAGTACTTC.